A single sample is the source of the 23 T cell receptor beta chains below, sequenced in a study of shared clonotypes between healthy human individuals. Some clones are missing from TCRdb's copy, which holds only in-frame ones; the method was immunoSEQ multiplex PCR. The sample has about a million clones; roughly 80% are singletons. The sequencing sample was made of memory CD4+ T cells sorted from blood. Subset reported: CD45RA-negative fraction. These receptors were obtained from a man between 18 and 29 years old in good health.

This clone is a singleton in its sample. This chain connects TRBV28 to TRBJ2-7; D perhaps matches TRBD2 (5 bases). The CDR3 loop spans 12 amino acids. The V end lost 3 bases, the J end lost 7 bases, and 10 bases lay between the germline ends. Germline V gene lookup returns CDR1 MDHEN and CDR2 SYDVKM. The CDR3 loop reads CASSFTVAEQYF. CDR3 nucleotide sequence: TGTGCCAGCAGTTTCACCGTAGCGGAGCAGTACTTC.

The chain recombines TRBV6-5 with TRBJ1-2, with D perhaps matching TRBD1 (5 bases). The ends were cut back, 10 bases at V and 8 bases at J, with 26 bases in the middle. CDR1 is MNHEY and CDR2 is SVGAGI in the germline V gene. This CDR3 is 15 amino acids long. The CDR3 here is CATFLWGTDGGGYTF. CDR3 DNA: TGTGCCACTTTTCTATGGGGGACCGACGGGGGAGGCTACACCTTC.

The chain joins TRBV10-2 to TRBJ2-3; no firm D call. In germline, CDR1 is WSHSY, CDR2 SAAADI. The CDR3 loop spans 16 amino acids. V was trimmed by 3 bases and J by 1 base, leaving 14 bases between them. This CDR3 reads CASSDKQRQGTDTQYF. CDR3 DNA: TGCGCCAGCAGTGATAAGCAACGGCAGGGCACAGATACGCAGTATTTT.

The chain employs TRBV7-9 and TRBJ1-6, with D possibly TRBD1 on 6 matching bases. V lost 5 bases to trimming and J lost 9 bases, with 11 bases between them. This CDR3 has 13 residues. CDR1 SEHNR and CDR2 FQNEAQ come from the germline V gene (reference sequence). The CDR3 protein is CASSLTDSSPLHF. The CDR3 DNA follows: TGTGCCAGCAGCCTTACGGACAGTTCACCCCTCCACTTT.

This chain uses TRBV5-4 with TRBJ1-2, with D tentatively TRBD1 (5 bases). The germline gives CDR1 SGHNT, CDR2 YYREEE (reference sequence). V shed 9 bases and J shed 2 bases, with 29 bases lying between them. The CDR3 is made up of 18 amino acids. CDR3 loop: CAMRLQGRDRWGNYGYTF. DNA of the CDR3: TGTGCCATGCGACTCCAGGGCAGGGATCGTTGGGGGAACTATGGCTACACCTTC.

The chain joins TRBV18 to TRBJ1-5, with a tentative D call TRBD1 (6 bases). Trimming pared 3 bases from V and 0 bases from J, leaving 15 bases between. Looked up from germline, CDR1 is KGHSH and CDR2 is LQKENI. The CDR3 is 17 residues long. In DNA form, the CDR3 reads TGTGCCAGCTCACCTTCTACACAGGGAGATAGCAATCAGCCCCAGCATTTT. Residues: CASSPSTQGDSNQPQHF. The whole variable domain, filled in from reference TRBV18 and TRBJ1-5, reads NAGVMQNPRHLVRRRGQEARLRCSPMKGHSHVYWYRQLPEEGLKFMVYLQKENIIDESGMPKERFSAEFPKEGPSILRIQQVVRGDSAAYFCASSPSTQGDSNQPQHFGDGTRLSIL.

This sequence joins TRBV5-6 and TRBJ2-1; D ambiguous. V lost 4 bases to trimming and J lost 4 bases, with 15 bases between them. CDR1 is SGHDT, CDR2 YYEEEE, per germline. There are 15 residues in the CDR3. DNA for the CDR3: TGTGCCAGCAGCCCCCGACTTACTGGGTACAATGAGCAGTTCTTC. Amino acid sequence: CASSPRLTGYNEQFF.

The table lists this clone with a few counts. The chain recombines TRBV19 with TRBJ2-7, with D possibly matching TRBD2 (5 bases). The germline V and J ends were trimmed by 6 bases and 0 bases, with 15 bases remaining between them. The length of the CDR3 is 15 residues. CDR1 LNHDA and CDR2 SQIVND come from the germline V gene (reference sequence). The CDR3, as DNA: TGTGCCAGTAGGGCGAAGGACTCCGACTCCTACGAGCAGTACTTC. As protein: CASRAKDSDSYEQYF.

V and J are TRBV6-6 and TRBJ2-2, with a tentative D call TRBD1 (5 bases). CDR1 and CDR2 from the germline V gene are MNHNY and SVGAGI (reference sequence). The CDR3 consists of 13 residues. Trimming took off 6 bases at V and 1 base at J, with 6 bases between the two ends. CDR3: CASRDRNTGELFF. The DNA of the CDR3 is TGTGCCAGCAGAGACAGGAACACCGGGGAGCTGTTTTTT.

This chain links TRBV7-2 with TRBJ2-5; 10 bases are shared with TRBD2. Trimming cost V 0 bases and J 11 bases; bases outside gene matches: 12. Germline CDR1 reads SGHTA; CDR2 reads FQGNSA. The CDR3 is 16 residues long. The CDR3 spells CASSLARTLAGVAQYF. CDR3 nucleotide sequence: TGTGCCAGCAGCTTAGCGAGGACGCTAGCGGGAGTAGCTCAGTACTTC.

The chain couples TRBV6-1 to TRBJ2-1; D may be TRBD2 (5 bases). In germline, CDR1 is MNHNS, CDR2 SASEGT. The V end lost 1 base, the J end lost 5 bases, and 6 bases lay between the germline ends. The CDR3 has 13 amino acids. The CDR3, as DNA: TGTGCCAGCAGTGAAGTCGGGGACAATGAGCAGTTCTTC. Encoded protein: CASSEVGDNEQFF.

This chain connects TRBV11-2 to TRBJ2-7, with 11 bases aligning to TRBD2. Germline CDR1 is SGHAT and CDR2 is FQNNGV. The J segment lost 4 bases and the V segment lost 5 bases, leaving 7 bases of the junction unmatched. This CDR3 is 15 amino acids long. CDR3 bases: TGTGCCAGCAGCCCCCTAACTAGCGGGAGTTACGAGCAGTACTTC. This sequence encodes CASSPLTSGSYEQYF.

The V call is TRBV5-4, the J call TRBJ1-4; D is unresolved. Germline V gene data show CDR1 as SGHNT and CDR2 as YYREEE (reference sequence). Trimming took 4 bases from V and 5 from J, leaving 15 bases between them. The CDR3 has 15 amino acids. The CDR3 is CASSLILGSNEKLFF. CDR3 in DNA: TGTGCCAGCAGCCTTATTCTAGGGTCGAATGAAAAACTGTTTTTT.

V usage is TRBV27 and J usage is TRBJ2-1; 8 nucleotides line up with TRBD2. The germline CDR1 and CDR2 sequences are MNHEY and SMNVEV (reference sequence). CDR3 length: 17 amino acids. V lost 2 bases, J lost 7 bases, and 13 bases stayed unmatched. Here the CDR3 reads CASSLGSGVTRWNEQFF. CDR3 sequence (DNA): TGTGCCAGCAGTTTAGGTAGCGGGGTAACAAGATGGAATGAGCAGTTCTTC.

This clone occurred many times. The chain carries TRBV7-9 and TRBJ2-1; tentative D call: TRBD2 (6 bases). This CDR3 is built from 13 residues. Trimming pared 3 bases from V and 10 bases from J, leaving 13 bases between. Germline-derived CDR1 and CDR2 are SEHNR and FQNEAQ (reference sequence). CDR3 amino acids: CASSFQKTREQFF. The CDR3 DNA reads TGTGCCAGCAGCTTCCAGAAGACTAGGGAGCAGTTCTTC.

The gene calls are TRBV6-5 and TRBJ2-7, with TRBD1 matching over 7 bases. The CDR3 is made up of 16 amino acids. Germline assignment: CDR1 MNHEY and CDR2 SVGAGI. The junction had 12 bases not matched to a gene; V was cut back by 2 bases and J by 5 bases. The CDR3 region has the DNA TGTGCCAGCAGTTACCCGGTCCCGGGACAGAGGAACGAGCAGTACTTC. This translates into CASSYPVPGQRNEQYF.

The chain combines TRBV7-8 with TRBJ2-5; D gene ambiguous. Trimming shortened V by 5 bases and J by 5 bases, and 6 bases separated the two germline ends. Per germline, CDR1 SGHVS and CDR2 FQNEAQ. The CDR3 contains 11 residues. In nucleotides, the CDR3 is TGTGCCAGCAGCGGGCTTGAGACCCAGTACTTC. This encodes CASSGLETQYF.

The chain recombines TRBV7-6 with TRBJ1-2; 8 nucleotides agree with TRBD1. Germline V gene data show CDR1 as SGHVS and CDR2 as FNYEAQ. The CDR3 is 13 residues long. The V and J ends lost 5 bases and 8 bases, in that order; junction bases with no gene match: 7. The CDR3 bases are TGTGCCAGCAGCCCAGGGGGCGCGGGAGGCTACACCTTC. Protein product: CASSPGGAGGYTF.

The V call is TRBV6-1, the J call TRBJ2-7; 8 bases agree with TRBD1. The CDR3 runs 13 residues. J was trimmed by 6 bases and V by 8 bases; bases with no gene match: 9. Germline CDR1 MNHNS, CDR2 SASEGT. In DNA form, the CDR3 reads TGTGCCAGCTCGGGACAGGATGGAGGCGAGCAGTACTTC. The encoded protein is CASSGQDGGEQYF.

V gene TRBV4-3 combines with J gene TRBJ2-5; a weak D match, TRBD2 (8 bases). Trimming removed 1 base from V and 1 base from J, with 25 bases in between. Germline CDR1 LGHNA, CDR2 YSLEER. This CDR3 is 20 amino acids long. The CDR3 sequence: CASSQGQGFMNSGAQETQYF. The DNA for the CDR3 is TGCGCCAGCAGCCAAGGACAGGGTTTCATGAATAGCGGGGCCCAAGAGACCCAGTACTTC.

The chain uses TRBV9 and TRBJ2-1; tentative D call: TRBD2 (6 bases). The CDR3 spans 15 residues. CDR1 and CDR2 from the germline V gene are SGDLS and YYNGEE. V lost 0 bases, J lost 4 bases, and 11 bases lay in between. In nucleotides, the CDR3 is TGTGCCAGCAGCGTAGAGGGGAGGCTGTACAATGAGCAGTTCTTC. Its translation: CASSVEGRLYNEQFF.

This clone was counted a few times. This chain's CDR3 is CASSVRTDNYGYTF. The CDR3 nucleotides are TGCGCCAGCAGCGTACGGACAGACAACTATGGCTACACCTTC. The V call is TRBV5-1, the J call TRBJ1-2, with a weak D call TRBD1 (6 bases). Between the trimmed V and J ends, which lost 4 bases and 2 bases, there was a span of 12 bases. CDR3 size: 14 residues. Germline V CDR1 and CDR2: SGHRS, YFSETQ. Using reference TRBV5-1 and TRBJ1-2 for the parts outside the CDR3, the full variable domain is KAGVTQTPRYLIKTRGQQVTLSCSPISGHRSVSWYQQTPGQGLQFLFEYFSETQRNKGNFPGRFSGRQFSNSRSEMNVSTLELGDSALYLCASSVRTDNYGYTFGSGTRLTVV.

V is TRBV9 and J is TRBJ2-1, with D perhaps matching TRBD2 (7 bases). V gave up 4 bases and J gave up 0 bases, with 11 bases separating them. Germline V gene lookup returns CDR1 SGDLS and CDR2 YYNGEE. The CDR3 has 15 amino acids. The CDR3 region has the DNA TGTGCCAGCAGCTCGGGGGGCAACTCCTACAATGAGCAGTTCTTC. Residues: CASSSGGNSYNEQFF.